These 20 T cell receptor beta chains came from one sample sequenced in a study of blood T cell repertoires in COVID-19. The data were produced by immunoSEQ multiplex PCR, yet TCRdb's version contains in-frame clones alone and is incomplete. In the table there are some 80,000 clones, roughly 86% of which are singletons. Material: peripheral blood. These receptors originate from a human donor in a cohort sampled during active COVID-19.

CDR3 coding DNA: TGTGCCAGCAGCTTTGGAGGCGAGCAGTACTTC. This translates into CASSFGGEQYF. The chain couples TRBV7-2 to TRBJ2-7; a weak D match, TRBD2 (5 bases). This CDR3 spans 11 amino acids. The V and J ends lost 3 bases and 6 bases respectively, with 6 bases between them. Germline V CDR1 and CDR2: SGHTA, FQGNSA. The whole variable domain, filled in from reference TRBV7-2 and TRBJ2-7, reads GAGVSQSPSNKVTEKGKDVELRCDPISGHTALYWYRQSLGQGLEFLIYFQGNSAPDKSGLPSDRFSAERTGGSVSTLTIQRTQQEDSAVYLCASSFGGEQYFGPGTRLTVT.

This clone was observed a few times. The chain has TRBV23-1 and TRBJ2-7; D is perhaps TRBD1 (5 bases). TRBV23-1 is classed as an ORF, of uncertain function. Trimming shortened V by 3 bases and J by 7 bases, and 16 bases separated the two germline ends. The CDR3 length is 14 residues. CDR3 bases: TGCGCCAGCAGTCATCCTCCTGACAGCGTGGAGCAGTACTTC. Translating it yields CASSHPPDSVEQYF.

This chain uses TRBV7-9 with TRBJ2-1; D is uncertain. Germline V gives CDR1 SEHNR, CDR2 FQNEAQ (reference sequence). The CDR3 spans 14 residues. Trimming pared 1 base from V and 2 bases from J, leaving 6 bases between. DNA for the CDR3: TGTGCCAGCAGCTTAGTCTCCCCCTACAATGAGCAGTTCTTC. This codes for CASSLVSPYNEQFF.

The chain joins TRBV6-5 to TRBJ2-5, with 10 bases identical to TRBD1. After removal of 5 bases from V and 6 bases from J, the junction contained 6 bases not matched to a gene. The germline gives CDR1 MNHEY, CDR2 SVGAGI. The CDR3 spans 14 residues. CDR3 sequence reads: CASSRTGGGKTQYF. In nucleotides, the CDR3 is TGTGCCAGCAGTCGGACAGGGGGGGGAAAGACCCAGTACTTC.

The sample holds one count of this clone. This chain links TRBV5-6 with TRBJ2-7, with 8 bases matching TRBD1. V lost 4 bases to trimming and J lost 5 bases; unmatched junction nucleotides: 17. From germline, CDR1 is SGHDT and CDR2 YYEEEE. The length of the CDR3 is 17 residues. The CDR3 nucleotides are TGTGCCAGCAGCCCCCCGGGGATTCGGACAGGGTATCACGAGCAGTACTTC. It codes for CASSPPGIRTGYHEQYF.

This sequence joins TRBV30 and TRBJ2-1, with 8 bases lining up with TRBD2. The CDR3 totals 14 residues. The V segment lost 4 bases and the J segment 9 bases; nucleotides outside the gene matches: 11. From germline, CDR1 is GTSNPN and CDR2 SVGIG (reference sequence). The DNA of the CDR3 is TGTGCCTGGAAGATTGGACTAGCTTACGGTGAGCAGTTCTTC. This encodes CAWKIGLAYGEQFF. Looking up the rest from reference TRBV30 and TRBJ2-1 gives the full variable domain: SQTIHQWPATLVQPVGSPLSLECTVEGTSNPNLYWYRQAAGRGLQLLFYSVGIGQISSEVPQNLSASRPQDRQFILSSKKLLLSDSGFYLCAWKIGLAYGEQFFGPGTRLTVL.

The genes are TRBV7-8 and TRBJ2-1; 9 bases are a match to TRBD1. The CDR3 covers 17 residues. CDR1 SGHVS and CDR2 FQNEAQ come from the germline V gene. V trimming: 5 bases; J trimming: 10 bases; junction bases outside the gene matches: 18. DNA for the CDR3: TGTGCCAGCAGCCACGGGACAGGGTTAATTATATGGGAAGAGCAGTTCTTC. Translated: CASSHGTGLIIWEEQFF.

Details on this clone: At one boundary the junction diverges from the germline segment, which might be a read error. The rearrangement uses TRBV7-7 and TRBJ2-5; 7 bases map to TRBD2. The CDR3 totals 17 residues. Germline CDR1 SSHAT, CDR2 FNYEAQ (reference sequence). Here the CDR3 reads CASSLGDLASGQETQYF. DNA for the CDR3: TGTGCTAGCAGCCTAGGGGATCTTGCTAGCGGCCAAGAGACCCAGTACTTC.

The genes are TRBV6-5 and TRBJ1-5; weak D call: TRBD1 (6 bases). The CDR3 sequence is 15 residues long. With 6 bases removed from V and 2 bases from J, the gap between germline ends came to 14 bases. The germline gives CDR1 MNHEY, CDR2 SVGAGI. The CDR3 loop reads CASRIYRVCNQPQHF. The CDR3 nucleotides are TGTGCCAGCAGGATTTACAGGGTTTGCAATCAGCCCCAGCATTTT.

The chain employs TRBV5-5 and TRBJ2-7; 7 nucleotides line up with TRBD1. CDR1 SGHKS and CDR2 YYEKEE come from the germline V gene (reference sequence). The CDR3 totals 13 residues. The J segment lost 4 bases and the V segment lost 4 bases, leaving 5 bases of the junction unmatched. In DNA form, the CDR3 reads TGTGCCAGCAGCATGCAGGGGGTTTACGAGCAGTACTTC. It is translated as CASSMQGVYEQYF.

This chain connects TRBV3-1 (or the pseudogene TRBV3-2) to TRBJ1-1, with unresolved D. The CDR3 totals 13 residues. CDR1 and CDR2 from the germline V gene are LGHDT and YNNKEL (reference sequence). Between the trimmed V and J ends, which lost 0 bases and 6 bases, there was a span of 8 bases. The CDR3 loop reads CASSQESRSEAFF. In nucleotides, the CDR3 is TGTGCCAGCAGCCAAGAATCCAGATCTGAAGCTTTCTTT.

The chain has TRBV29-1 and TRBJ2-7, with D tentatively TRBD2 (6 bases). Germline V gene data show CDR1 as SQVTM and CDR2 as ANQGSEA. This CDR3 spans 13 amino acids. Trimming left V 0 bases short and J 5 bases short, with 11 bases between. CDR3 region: CSVEDGGVHEQYF. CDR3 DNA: TGCAGCGTTGAAGATGGCGGGGTCCACGAGCAGTACTTC.

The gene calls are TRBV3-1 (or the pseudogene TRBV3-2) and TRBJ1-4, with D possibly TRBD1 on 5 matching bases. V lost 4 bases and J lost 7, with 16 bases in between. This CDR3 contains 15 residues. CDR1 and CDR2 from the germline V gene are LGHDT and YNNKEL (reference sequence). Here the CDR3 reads CASSRDSALGEKLFF. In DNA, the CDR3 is TGTGCCAGCAGCCGCGACAGTGCCCTAGGTGAAAAACTGTTTTTT.

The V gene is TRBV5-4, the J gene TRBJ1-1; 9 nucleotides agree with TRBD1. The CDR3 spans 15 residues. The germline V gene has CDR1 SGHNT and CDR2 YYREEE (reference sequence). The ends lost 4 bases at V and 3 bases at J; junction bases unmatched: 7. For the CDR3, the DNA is TGTGCCAGCAGCATCACCGGGACAGGGTACACTGAAGCTTTCTTT. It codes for CASSITGTGYTEAFF.

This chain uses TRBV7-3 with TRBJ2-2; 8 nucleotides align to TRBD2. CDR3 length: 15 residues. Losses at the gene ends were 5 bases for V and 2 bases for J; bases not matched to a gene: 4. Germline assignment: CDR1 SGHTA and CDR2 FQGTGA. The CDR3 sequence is CASSLTSGNTGELFF. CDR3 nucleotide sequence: TGTGCCAGCAGCCTCACTAGCGGTAACACCGGGGAGCTGTTTTTT.

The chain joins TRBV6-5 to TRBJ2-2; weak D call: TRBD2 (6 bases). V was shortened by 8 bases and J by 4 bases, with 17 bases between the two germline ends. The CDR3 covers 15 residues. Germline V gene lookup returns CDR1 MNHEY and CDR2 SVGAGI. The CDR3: CASRRSGGITGELFF. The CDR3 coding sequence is TGTGCCAGCCGTAGGTCCGGGGGAATCACCGGGGAGCTGTTTTTT.

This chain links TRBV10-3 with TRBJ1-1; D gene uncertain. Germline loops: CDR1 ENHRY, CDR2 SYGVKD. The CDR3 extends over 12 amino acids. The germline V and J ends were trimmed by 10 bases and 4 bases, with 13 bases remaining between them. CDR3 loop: CATVDTSTEAFF. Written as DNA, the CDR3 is TGTGCCACCGTTGATACTAGCACTGAAGCTTTCTTT.

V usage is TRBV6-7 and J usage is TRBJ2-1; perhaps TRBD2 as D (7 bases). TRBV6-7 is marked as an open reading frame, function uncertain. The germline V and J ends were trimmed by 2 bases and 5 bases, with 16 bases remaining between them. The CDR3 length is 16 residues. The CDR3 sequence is CASSYPRGPWDNEQFF. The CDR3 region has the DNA TGTGCCAGCAGTTACCCGCGGGGGCCCTGGGACAATGAGCAGTTCTTC.

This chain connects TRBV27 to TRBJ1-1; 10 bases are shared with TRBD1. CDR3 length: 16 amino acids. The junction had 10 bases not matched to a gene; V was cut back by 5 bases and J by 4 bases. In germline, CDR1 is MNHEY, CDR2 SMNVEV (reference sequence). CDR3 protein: CASSTTDRGSGTEAFF. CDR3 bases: TGTGCCAGCAGTACCACGGACAGGGGGTCTGGCACTGAAGCTTTCTTT.

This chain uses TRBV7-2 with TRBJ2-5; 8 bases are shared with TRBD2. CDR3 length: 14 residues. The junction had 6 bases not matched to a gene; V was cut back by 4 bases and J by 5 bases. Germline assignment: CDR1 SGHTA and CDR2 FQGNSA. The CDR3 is CASSSWTGGETQYF. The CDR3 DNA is TGTGCCAGCAGCTCTTGGACGGGAGGGGAGACCCAGTACTTC.